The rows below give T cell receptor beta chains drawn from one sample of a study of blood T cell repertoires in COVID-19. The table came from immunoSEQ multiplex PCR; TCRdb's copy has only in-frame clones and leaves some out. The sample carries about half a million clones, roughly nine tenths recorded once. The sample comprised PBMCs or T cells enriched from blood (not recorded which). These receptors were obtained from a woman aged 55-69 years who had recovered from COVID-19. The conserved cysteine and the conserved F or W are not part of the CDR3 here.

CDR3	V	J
ASTITGHINTEAF	TRBV7-2	TRBJ1-1
ASSAYTGYGYT	TRBV6-4	TRBJ1-2
ASSVARDSSGH	TRBV19	TRBJ1-5
ASSPTRNTGELF	TRBV18	TRBJ2-2
ATTGWTGGSYEQY	TRBV27	TRBJ2-7
ASSLMFRATKETQY	TRBV5-1	TRBJ2-5
ASSQTGTSGVQETQY	TRBV4-1	TRBJ2-5
ASSVAKADASSYNEQF	TRBV9	TRBJ2-1
ATSRGGPTLEQF	TRBV24-1	TRBJ2-1
ASSYLLAGDYTGELF	TRBV5-1	TRBJ2-2
ASSSSGLNEKLF	TRBV27	TRBJ1-4
ASSLGTATEAF	TRBV11-3	TRBJ1-1
ASRRGQLYGYT	TRBV6-5	TRBJ1-2
ATSSSEGHQIYGYT	TRBV24-1	TRBJ1-2